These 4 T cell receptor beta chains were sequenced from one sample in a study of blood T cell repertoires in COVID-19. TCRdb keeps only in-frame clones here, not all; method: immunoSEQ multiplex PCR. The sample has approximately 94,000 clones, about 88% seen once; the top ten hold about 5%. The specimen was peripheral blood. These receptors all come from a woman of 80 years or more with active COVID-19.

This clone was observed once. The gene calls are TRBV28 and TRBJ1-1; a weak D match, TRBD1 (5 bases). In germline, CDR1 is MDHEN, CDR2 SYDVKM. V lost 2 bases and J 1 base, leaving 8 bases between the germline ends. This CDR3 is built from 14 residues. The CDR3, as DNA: TGTGCCAGCAGTTTACCACAGGAGAACACTGAAGCTTTCTTT. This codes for CASSLPQENTEAFF.

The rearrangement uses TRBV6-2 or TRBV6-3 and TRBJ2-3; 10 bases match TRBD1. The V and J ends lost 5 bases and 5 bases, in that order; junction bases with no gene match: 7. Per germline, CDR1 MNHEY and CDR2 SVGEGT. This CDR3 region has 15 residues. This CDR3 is CASSRRDRGGDTQYF. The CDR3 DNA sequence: TGTGCCAGCAGTCGCCGGGACAGGGGTGGAGATACGCAGTATTTT.

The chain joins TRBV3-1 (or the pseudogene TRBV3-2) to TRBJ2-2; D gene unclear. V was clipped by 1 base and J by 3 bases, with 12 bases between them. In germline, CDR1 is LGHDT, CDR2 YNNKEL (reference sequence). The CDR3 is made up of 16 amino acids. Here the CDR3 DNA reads TGTGCCAGCAGCCAAGCGTGGCAGCGCTACACCGGGGAGCTGTTTTTT. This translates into CASSQAWQRYTGELFF.

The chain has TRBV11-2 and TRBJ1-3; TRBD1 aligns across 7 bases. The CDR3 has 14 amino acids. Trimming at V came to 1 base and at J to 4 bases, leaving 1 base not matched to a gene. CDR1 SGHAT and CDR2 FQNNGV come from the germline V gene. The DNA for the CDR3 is TGTGCCAGCAGCTTAGCGGGACAGGGAAACACCATATATTTT. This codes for CASSLAGQGNTIYF.